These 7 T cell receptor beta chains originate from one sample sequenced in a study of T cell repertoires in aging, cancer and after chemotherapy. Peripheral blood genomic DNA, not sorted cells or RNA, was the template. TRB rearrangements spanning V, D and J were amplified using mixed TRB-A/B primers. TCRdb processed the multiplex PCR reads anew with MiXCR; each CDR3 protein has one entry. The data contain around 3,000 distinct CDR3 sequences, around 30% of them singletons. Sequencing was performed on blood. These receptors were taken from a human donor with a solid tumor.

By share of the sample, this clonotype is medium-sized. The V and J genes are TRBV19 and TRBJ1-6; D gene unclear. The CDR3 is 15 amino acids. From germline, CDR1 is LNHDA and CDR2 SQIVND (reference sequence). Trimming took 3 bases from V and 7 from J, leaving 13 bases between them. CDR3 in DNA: TGTGCCAGTAGTATGACTAACAGACGAAATTCACCCCTCCACTTT. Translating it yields CASSMTNRRNSPLHF.

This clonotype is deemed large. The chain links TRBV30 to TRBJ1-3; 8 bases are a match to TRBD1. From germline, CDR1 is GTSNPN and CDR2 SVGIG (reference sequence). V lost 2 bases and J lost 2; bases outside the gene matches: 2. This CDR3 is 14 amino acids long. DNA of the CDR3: TGTGCCTGGAGTCAGGACAGGGCTGGAAACACCATATATTTT. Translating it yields CAWSQDRAGNTIYF.

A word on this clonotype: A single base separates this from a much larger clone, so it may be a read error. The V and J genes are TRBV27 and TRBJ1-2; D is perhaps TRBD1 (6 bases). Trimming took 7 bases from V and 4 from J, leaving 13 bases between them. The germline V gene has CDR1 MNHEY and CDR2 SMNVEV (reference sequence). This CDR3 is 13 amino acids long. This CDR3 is CASISQGFYGYTF. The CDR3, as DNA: TGTGCCAGCATTTCACAGGGATTCTATGGCTACACCTTC.

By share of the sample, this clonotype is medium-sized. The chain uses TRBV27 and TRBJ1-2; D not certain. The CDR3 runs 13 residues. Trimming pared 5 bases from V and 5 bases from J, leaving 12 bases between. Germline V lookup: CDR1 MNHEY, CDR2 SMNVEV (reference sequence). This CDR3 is CASSRTVYYGYTF. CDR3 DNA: TGTGCCAGCAGTCGGACGGTGTATTATGGCTACACCTTC.

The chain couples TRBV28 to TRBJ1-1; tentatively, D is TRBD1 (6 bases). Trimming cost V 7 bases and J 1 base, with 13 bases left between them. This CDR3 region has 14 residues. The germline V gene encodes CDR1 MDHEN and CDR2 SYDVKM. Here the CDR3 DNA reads TGTGCCAGCAACAACGACAGGACGAACACTGAAGCTTTCTTT. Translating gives CASNNDRTNTEAFF.

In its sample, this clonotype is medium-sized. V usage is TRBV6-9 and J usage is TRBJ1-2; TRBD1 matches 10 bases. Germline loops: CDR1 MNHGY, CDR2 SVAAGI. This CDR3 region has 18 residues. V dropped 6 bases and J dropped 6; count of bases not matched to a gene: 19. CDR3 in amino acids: CASSDPEIPGQGRDGYTF. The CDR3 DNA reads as TGTGCCAGCAGCGACCCAGAGATCCCGGGACAGGGGAGGGATGGCTACACCTTC.

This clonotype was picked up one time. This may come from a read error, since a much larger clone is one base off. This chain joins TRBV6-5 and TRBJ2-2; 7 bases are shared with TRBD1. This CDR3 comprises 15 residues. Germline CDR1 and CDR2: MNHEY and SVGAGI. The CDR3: CASASRDSVTGELYF. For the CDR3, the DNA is TGTGCCAGCGCATCCAGGGACAGCGTTACCGGGGAGCTGTATTTT.